This is a list of T cell receptor beta chains from one sample in a study of shared clonotypes between healthy human individuals. Here immunoSEQ multiplex PCR was the method, and the copy in TCRdb shows in-frame clones only, minus some. The table has about 2.1 million clones, over 85% seen once. The sample comprised naive CD8+ T cells from PBMCs. Receptor source: a man younger than 35 in good health. Some clones in this sample may be carry-over from other donors' samples. Each CDR3 is given with its conserved first and last residue. The D gene is left open where the match is weak. Clone sizes are given selectively: once, few, many, or a class where the clone is expanded.

V gene: TRBV11-2
D gene: NA
clone size: NA
CDR3 length: 17
J gene: TRBJ2-1
CDR3 protein: CASSPIIGVGDDNEQFF
CDR3 DNA: TGTGCCAGCAGCCCAATTATAGGTGTGGGGGATGACAATGAGCAGTTCTTC

V gene: TRBV25-1
D gene: NA
clone size: once
CDR3 length: 14
J gene: TRBJ2-2
CDR3 protein: CASKGGGDTGELFF
CDR3 DNA: TGTGCCAGTAAAGGAGGGGGCGACACCGGGGAGCTGTTTTTT

V gene: TRBV4-1
D gene: NA
clone size: NA
CDR3 length: 16
J gene: TRBJ2-7
CDR3 protein: CASSHPSGTYSYEQYF
CDR3 DNA: TGCGCCAGCAGCCACCCATCCGGGACGTACTCCTACGAGCAGTACTTC

V gene: TRBV11-2
D gene: NA
clone size: NA
CDR3 length: 15
J gene: TRBJ2-3
CDR3 protein: CASSLGREVPDTQYF
CDR3 DNA: TGTGCCAGCAGCTTAGGCAGGGAGGTGCCAGATACGCAGTATTTT

V gene: TRBV29-1
D gene: NA
clone size: NA
CDR3 length: 15
J gene: TRBJ1-2
CDR3 protein: CSVQFTGSSNYGYTF
CDR3 DNA: TGCAGCGTCCAATTCACAGGGAGTTCTAACTATGGCTACACCTTC

V gene: TRBV7-9
D gene: TRBD1
clone size: once
CDR3 length: 15
J gene: TRBJ2-2
CDR3 protein: CASSTLTGHTGELFF
CDR3 DNA: TGTGCCAGCAGCACCCTGACAGGGCACACCGGGGAGCTGTTTTTT

V gene: TRBV19
D gene: TRBD1
clone size: NA
CDR3 length: 15
J gene: TRBJ1-1
CDR3 protein: CASSIGTGEDTEAFF
CDR3 DNA: TGTGCCAGTAGTATTGGGACAGGGGAAGACACTGAAGCTTTCTTT

V gene: TRBV25-1
D gene: NA
clone size: NA
CDR3 length: 15
J gene: TRBJ1-2
CDR3 protein: CASSDNAEINYGYTF
CDR3 DNA: TGTGCCAGCAGTGATAATGCAGAAATTAACTATGGCTACACCTTC

V gene: TRBV28
D gene: NA
clone size: NA
CDR3 length: 14
J gene: TRBJ2-3
CDR3 protein: CASGSGAERDTQYF
CDR3 DNA: TGTGCCAGCGGGTCTGGGGCCGAACGGGATACGCAGTATTTT

V gene: TRBV5-1
D gene: NA
clone size: NA
CDR3 length: 16
J gene: TRBJ2-7
CDR3 protein: CASSLDSEGRDNEQYF
CDR3 DNA: TGCGCCAGCAGCTTGGATTCGGAGGGACGGGATAACGAGCAGTACTTC